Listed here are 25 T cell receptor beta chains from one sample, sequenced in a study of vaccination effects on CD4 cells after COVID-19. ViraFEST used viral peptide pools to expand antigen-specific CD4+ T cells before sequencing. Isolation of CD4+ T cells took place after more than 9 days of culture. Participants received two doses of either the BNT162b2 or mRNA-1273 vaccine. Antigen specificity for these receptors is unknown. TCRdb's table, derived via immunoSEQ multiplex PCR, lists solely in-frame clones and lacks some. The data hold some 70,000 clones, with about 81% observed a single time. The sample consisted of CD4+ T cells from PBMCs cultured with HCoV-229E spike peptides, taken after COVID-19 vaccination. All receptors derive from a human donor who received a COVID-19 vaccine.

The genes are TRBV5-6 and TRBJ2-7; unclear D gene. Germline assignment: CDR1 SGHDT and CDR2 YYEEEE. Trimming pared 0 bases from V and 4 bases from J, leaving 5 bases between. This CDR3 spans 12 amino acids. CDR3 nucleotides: TGTGCCAGCAGCTTGGTAGGGTACGAGCAGTACGTC. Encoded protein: CASSLVGYEQYV.

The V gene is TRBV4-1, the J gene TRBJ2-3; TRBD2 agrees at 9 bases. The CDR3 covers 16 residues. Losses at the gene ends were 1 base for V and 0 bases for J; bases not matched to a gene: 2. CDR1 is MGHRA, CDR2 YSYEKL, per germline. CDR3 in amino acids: CASSQASGGSTDTQYF. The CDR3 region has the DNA TGCGCCAGCAGCCAAGCCAGCGGGGGGAGCACAGATACGCAGTATTTT.

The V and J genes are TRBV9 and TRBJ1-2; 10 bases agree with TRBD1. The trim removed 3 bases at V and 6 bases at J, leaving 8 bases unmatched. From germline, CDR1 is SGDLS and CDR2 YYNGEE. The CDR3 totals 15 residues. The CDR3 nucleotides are TGTGCCAGCAGCGCGCAACCAGGGACAGGGGATGGCTACACCTTC. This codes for CASSAQPGTGDGYTF.

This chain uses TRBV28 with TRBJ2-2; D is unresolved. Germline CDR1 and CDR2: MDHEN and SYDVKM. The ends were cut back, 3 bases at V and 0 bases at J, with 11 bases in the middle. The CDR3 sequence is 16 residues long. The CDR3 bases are TGTGCCAGCAGTTTTTTGGGGAACGCGAACACCGGGGAGCTGTTTTTT. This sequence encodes CASSFLGNANTGELFF.

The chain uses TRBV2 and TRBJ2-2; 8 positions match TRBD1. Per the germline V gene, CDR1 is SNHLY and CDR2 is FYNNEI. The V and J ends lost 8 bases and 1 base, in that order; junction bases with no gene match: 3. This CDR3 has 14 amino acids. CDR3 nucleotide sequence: TGTGCCAGCGCCGGGACAGGGAACACCGGGGAGCTGTTTTTT. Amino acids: CASAGTGNTGELFF. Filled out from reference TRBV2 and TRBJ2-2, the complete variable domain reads EPEVTQTPSHQVTQMGQEVILRCVPISNHLYFYWYRQILGQKVEFLVSFYNNEISEKSEIFDDQFSVERPDGSNFTLKIRSTKLEDSAMYFCASAGTGNTGELFFGEGSRLTVL.

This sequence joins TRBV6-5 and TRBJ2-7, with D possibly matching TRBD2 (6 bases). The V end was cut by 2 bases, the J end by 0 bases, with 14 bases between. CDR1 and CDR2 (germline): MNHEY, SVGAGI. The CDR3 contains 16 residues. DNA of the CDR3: TGTGCCAGCAGTTACCTGGGGGGAACCCTCTCCTACGAGCAGTACGTC. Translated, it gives CASSYLGGTLSYEQYV.

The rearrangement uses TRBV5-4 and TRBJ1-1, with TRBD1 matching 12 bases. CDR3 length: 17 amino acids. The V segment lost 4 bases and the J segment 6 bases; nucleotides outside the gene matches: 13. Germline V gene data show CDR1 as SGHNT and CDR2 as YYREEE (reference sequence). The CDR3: CASSPGTGGGWFPEAFF. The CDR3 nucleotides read TGTGCCAGCAGCCCCGGGACAGGGGGCGGTTGGTTTCCTGAAGCTTTCTTT.

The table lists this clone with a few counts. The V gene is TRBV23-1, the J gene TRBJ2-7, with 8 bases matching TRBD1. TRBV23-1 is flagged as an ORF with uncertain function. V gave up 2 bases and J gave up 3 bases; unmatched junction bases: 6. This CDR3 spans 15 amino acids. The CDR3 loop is CASSQPVDRVYEQYV. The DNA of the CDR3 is TGCGCCAGCAGTCAACCGGTGGACAGGGTCTACGAGCAGTACGTC.

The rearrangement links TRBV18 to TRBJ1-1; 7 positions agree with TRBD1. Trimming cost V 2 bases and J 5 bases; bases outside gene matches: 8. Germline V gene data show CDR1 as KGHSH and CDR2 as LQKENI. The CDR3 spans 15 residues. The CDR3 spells CASSPSYAGGTEAFF. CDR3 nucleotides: TGTGCCAGCTCACCATCGTATGCAGGGGGAACTGAAGCTTTCTTT.

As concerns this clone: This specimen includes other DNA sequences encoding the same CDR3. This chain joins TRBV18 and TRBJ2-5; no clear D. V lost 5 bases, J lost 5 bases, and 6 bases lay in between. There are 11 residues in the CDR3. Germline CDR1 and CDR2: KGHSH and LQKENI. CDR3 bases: TGTGCCAGCTCATCCCAGGAGACCCAGTACTTC. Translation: CASSSQETQYF. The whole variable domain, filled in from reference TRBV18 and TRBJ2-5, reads NAGVMQNPRHLVRRRGQEARLRCSPMKGHSHVYWYRQLPEEGLKFMVYLQKENIIDESGMPKERFSAEFPKEGPSILRIQQVVRGDSAAYFCASSSQETQYFGPGTRLLVL.

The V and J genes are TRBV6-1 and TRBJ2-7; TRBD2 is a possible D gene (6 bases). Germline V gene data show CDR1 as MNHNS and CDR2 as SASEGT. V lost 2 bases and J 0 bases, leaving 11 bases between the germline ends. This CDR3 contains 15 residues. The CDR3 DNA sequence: TGTGCCAGCAGTGAAAGGTCCGGGAGCTCCTACGAGCAGTACGTC. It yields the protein CASSERSGSSYEQYV.

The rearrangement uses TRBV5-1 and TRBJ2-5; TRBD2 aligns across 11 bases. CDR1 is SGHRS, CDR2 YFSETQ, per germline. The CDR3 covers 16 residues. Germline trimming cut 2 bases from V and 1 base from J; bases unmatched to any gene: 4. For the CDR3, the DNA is TGCGCCAGCAGCTTACTAGCGGGGGTTCGCCAAGAGACCCAGTACTTC. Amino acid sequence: CASSLLAGVRQETQYF.

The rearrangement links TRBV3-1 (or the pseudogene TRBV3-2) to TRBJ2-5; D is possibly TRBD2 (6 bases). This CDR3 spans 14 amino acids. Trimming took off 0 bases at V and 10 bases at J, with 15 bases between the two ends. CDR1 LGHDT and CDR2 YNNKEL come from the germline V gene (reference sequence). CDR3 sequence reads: CASSQDRPAGGQYF. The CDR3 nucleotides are TGTGCCAGCAGCCAAGATAGGCCCGCCGGGGGCCAGTACTTC.

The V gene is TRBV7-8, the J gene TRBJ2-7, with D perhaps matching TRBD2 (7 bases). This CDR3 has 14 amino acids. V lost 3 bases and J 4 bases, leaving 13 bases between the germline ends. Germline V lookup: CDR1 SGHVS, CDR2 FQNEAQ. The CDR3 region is CASSFGGPGYEQYV. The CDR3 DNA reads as TGTGCCAGCAGCTTCGGGGGGCCCGGTTACGAGCAGTACGTC.

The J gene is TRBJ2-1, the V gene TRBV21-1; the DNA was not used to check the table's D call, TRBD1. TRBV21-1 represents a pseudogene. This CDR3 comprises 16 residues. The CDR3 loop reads CASSKETGGSYNEQFF. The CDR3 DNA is TGTGCCAGCAGCAAAGAAACAGGGGGCTCGTACAATGAGCAGTTCTTC.

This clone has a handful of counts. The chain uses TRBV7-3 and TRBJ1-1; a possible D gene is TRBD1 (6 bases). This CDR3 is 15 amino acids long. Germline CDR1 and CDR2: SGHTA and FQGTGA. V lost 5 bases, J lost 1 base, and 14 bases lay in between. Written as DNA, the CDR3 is TGTGCCAGCAGCCCACAGGGTAATCAGAACACTGAAGCTTTCTTT. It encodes CASSPQGNQNTEAFF.

CDR3 region: CASSYSTSGGLALEQFF. The CDR3 DNA is TGTGCCAGCAGTTACTCGACCTCAGGGGGTCTTGCCCTTGAGCAGTTCTTC. The gene calls are TRBV6-2 or TRBV6-3 and TRBJ2-1, with 7 bases identical to TRBD1. The ends lost 0 bases at V and 9 bases at J; junction bases unmatched: 14. The CDR3 extends over 17 amino acids. Germline CDR1 MNHEY, CDR2 SVGEGT.

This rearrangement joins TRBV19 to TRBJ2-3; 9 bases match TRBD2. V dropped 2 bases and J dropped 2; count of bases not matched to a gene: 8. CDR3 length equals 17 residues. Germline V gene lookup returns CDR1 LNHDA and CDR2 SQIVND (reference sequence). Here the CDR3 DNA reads TGTGCCAGTAGTATATCGGCTAGCGGGGACTTCACAGATACGCAGTATTTT. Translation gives CASSISASGDFTDTQYF.

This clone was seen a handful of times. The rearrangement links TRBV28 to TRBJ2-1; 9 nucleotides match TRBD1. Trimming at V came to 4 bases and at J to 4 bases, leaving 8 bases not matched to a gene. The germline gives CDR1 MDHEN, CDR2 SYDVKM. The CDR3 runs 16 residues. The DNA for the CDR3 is TGTGCCAGCAGTTATCCCGGGACAGGGTTTTACAATGAGCAGTTCTTC. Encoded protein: CASSYPGTGFYNEQFF.

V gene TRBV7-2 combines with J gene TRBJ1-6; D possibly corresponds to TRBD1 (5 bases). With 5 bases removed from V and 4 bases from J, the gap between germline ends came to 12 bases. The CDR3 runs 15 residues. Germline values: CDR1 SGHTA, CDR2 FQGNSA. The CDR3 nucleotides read TGTGCCAGCAGCCAGGGCACGCGATATAATTCACCCCTCCACTTT. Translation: CASSQGTRYNSPLHF.

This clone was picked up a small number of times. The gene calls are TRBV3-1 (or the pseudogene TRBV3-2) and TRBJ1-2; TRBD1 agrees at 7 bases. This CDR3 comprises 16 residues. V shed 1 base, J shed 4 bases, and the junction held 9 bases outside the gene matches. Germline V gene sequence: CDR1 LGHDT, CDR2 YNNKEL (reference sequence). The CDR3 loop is CASSQGDRGQLYGYTF. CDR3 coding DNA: TGTGCCAGCAGCCAAGGAGATCGGGGACAGCTCTATGGCTACACCTTC.

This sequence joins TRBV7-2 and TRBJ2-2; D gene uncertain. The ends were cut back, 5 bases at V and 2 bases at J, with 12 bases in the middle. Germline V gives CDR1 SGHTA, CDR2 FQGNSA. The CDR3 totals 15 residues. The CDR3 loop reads CASSHSHTNTGELFF. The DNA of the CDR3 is TGTGCCAGCAGCCACAGTCACACCAACACCGGGGAGCTGTTTTTT.

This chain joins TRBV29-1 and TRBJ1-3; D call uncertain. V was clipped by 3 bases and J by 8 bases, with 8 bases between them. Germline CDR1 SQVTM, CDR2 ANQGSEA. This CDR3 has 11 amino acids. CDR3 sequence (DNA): TGCAGCGTTGATCTGGGCTACACCATATATTTT. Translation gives CSVDLGYTIYF.

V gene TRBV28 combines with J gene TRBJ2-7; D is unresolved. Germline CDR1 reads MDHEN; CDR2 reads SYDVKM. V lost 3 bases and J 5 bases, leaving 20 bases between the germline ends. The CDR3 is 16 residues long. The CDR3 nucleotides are TGTGCCAGCAGTTTGGCGGATGGGAAAGGGAACAACGAGCAGTACGTC. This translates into CASSLADGKGNNEQYV.

CDR3 nucleotide sequence: TGTGCCAGCTCCCTTCACTACGGAGGCACCGGGGAGCTGTTTTTT. This codes for CASSLHYGGTGELFF. This sequence joins TRBV18 and TRBJ2-2; maybe TRBD2 (5 bases). This CDR3 is 15 amino acids long. CDR1 is KGHSH, CDR2 LQKENI, per germline. The ends were cut back, 6 bases at V and 4 bases at J, with 15 bases in the middle. Full variable domain (remainder filled in from reference TRBV18 and TRBJ2-2): NAGVMQNPRHLVRRRGQEARLRCSPMKGHSHVYWYRQLPEEGLKFMVYLQKENIIDESGMPKERFSAEFPKEGPSILRIQQVVRGDSAAYFCASSLHYGGTGELFFGEGSRLTVL.